Here is one TCR beta chain with its context. Cohort assignment relied on participant-reported clinical history. Two negative PCRs, clearance, or symptom resolution were required of recovered Cohort 3 donors. The source of the sample is a study of blood T cell repertoires in COVID-19. Study information: Sites across the United States, Italy and Spain contributed samples from acute and convalescent COVID-19.

Authors' analysis steps: The authors estimated nucleated cell counts from reference gene primer amplification. Sequenced by immunoSEQ multiplex PCR; TCRdb stores in-frame clones only, minus some. Clonal size and the V and J genes are those of that table, whereas D and trimming came from the DNA. This table holds a few hundred thousand clones, over 75% found once. Germline V gene data show CDR1 as MNHEY and CDR2 as SMNVEV (reference sequence). Trimming took 6 bases from V and 0 from J; bases not matched to a gene: 8. The CDR3 sequence is 15 residues long. This TCR derives from a woman aged 40 to 50 who had recovered from COVID-19. Sequencing was carried out using PBMCs or T cells enriched from blood (not recorded which). The chain combines TRBV27 with TRBJ2-7; 7 bases fit TRBD1. CDR3 amino acids: CASSGRQGVSYEQYF. The CDR3 coding sequence is TGTGCCAGCAGCGGCCGACAGGGCGTCTCCTACGAGCAGTACTTC.